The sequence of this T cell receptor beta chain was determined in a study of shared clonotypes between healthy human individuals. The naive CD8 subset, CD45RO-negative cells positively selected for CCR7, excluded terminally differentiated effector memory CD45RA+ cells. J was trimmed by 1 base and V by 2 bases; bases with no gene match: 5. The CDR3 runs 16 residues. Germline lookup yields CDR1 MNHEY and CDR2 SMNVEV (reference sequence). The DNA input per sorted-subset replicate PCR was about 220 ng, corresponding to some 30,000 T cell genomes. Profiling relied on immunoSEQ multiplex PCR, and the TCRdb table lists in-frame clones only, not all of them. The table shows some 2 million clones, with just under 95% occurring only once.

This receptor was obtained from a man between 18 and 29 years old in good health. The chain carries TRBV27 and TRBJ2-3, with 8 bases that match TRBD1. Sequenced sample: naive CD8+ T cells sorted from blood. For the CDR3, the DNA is TGTGCCAGCAGTTTAGGCGTGACAGGGGGCACAGATACGCAGTATTTT. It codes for CASSLGVTGGTDTQYF.